Following are 21 T cell receptor beta chains from one sample sequenced in a study of blood T cell repertoires in COVID-19. Libraries were prepared by immunoSEQ multiplex PCR; TCRdb keeps only in-frame clonotypes and omits some of them. The sample gives 100,000 to 150,000 clones, approximately 83% of which show up once; roughly 12% is in the top ten. The specimen sequenced was peripheral blood. The receptors were sampled from a man between 60 and 70 years old with acute or convalescent COVID-19.

The J gene is TRBJ2-2, the V gene TRBV28, with 8 bases matching TRBD1. Trimming removed 2 bases from V and 7 bases from J; junction bases left unmatched: 6. The CDR3 is 15 residues long. In germline, CDR1 is MDHEN, CDR2 SYDVKM. CDR3: CASSLHRGRLGELFF. CDR3 nucleotides: TGTGCCAGCAGTTTACACAGGGGGAGGCTCGGGGAGCTGTTTTTT.

A note on this clone: The sample holds other DNA sequences that translate to the same CDR3. The chain uses TRBV5-1 and TRBJ2-1; perhaps TRBD2 as D (5 bases). This CDR3 has 15 amino acids. The V end lost 0 bases, the J end lost 0 bases, and 7 bases lay between the germline ends. Germline values: CDR1 SGHRS, CDR2 YFSETQ. The CDR3 spells CASSLAGSSYNEQFF. CDR3 DNA: TGCGCCAGCAGCTTGGCGGGGAGCTCCTACAATGAGCAGTTCTTC.

The chain uses TRBV4-1 and TRBJ2-3; 12 nucleotides match TRBD2. CDR1 MGHRA and CDR2 YSYEKL come from the germline V gene. This CDR3 has 18 amino acids. V gave up 0 bases and J gave up 3 bases; unmatched junction bases: 7. Here the CDR3 reads CASSQDPLAGGRTDTQYF. The CDR3 region has the DNA TGCGCCAGCAGCCAAGATCCCCTAGCGGGAGGGAGGACAGATACGCAGTATTTT.

The gene calls are TRBV11-2 and TRBJ1-2; tentative D call: TRBD1 (6 bases). The CDR3 extends over 12 amino acids. Between the trimmed V and J ends, which lost 3 bases and 7 bases, there was a span of 9 bases. Germline V gene data show CDR1 as SGHAT and CDR2 as FQNNGV. CDR3 protein: CASSLTGTGYTF. CDR3 DNA: TGTGCCAGCAGCTTGACAGGCACTGGCTACACCTTC. The full variable domain, in which reference TRBV11-2 and TRBJ1-2 provide the parts outside the CDR3, is EAGVAQSPRYKIIEKRQSVAFWCNPISGHATLYWYQQILGQGPKLLIQFQNNGVVDDSQLPKDRFSAERLKGVDSTLKIQPAKLEDSAVYLCASSLTGTGYTFGSGTRLTVV.

The CDR3 here is CASSSTQTVRYQETQYF. CDR3 sequence (DNA): TGTGCCAGCAGCTCGACCCAGACAGTCAGGTACCAAGAGACCCAGTACTTC. The chain couples TRBV5-5 to TRBJ2-5; tentative D call: TRBD1 (5 bases). This CDR3 has 17 amino acids. Trimming took off 3 bases at V and 0 bases at J, with 18 bases between the two ends. Per germline, CDR1 SGHKS and CDR2 YYEKEE (reference sequence).

A word on this clone: Within the sample, other DNA sequences also encode this same CDR3. V and J are TRBV7-9 and TRBJ2-3, with 8 bases fitting TRBD1. Looked up from germline, CDR1 is SEHNR and CDR2 is FQNEAQ (reference sequence). The trim removed 3 bases at V and 2 bases at J, leaving 4 bases unmatched. The CDR3 has 15 amino acids. The CDR3 is CASSLGTGPTDTQYF. The CDR3 DNA is TGTGCCAGCAGCTTGGGGACAGGACCCACAGATACGCAGTATTTT.

The chain couples TRBV24-1 to TRBJ2-5; D is perhaps TRBD1 (6 bases). Germline V gives CDR1 KGHDR, CDR2 SFDVKD. The CDR3 has 13 amino acids. Between the trimmed V and J ends, which lost 4 bases and 7 bases, there was a span of 12 bases. For the CDR3, the DNA is TGTGCCACCAGTGAGGGGGCCCCGTGGACCCAGTACTTC. Its translation: CATSEGAPWTQYF.

The chain recombines TRBV11-3 with TRBJ2-1, with D perhaps TRBD2 (5 bases). This CDR3 contains 14 residues. Germline CDR1 reads SGHNT; CDR2 reads YENEEA. V was cut by 1 base and J by 9 bases, with 13 bases left in between. The DNA of the CDR3 is TGTGCCAGCAGCTTAGCCCTAGCTGTTGGTGAGCAGTTCTTC. Protein sequence: CASSLALAVGEQFF.

This clone has only a few counts. The chain employs TRBV19 and TRBJ1-5, with D unclear. The CDR3 is 15 amino acids. The V gene's germline CDR1 is LNHDA and CDR2 SQIVND (reference sequence). V was cut by 7 bases and J by 2 bases, with 15 bases left in between. CDR3 nucleotides: TGTGCCAGTATCCCGCATGGGGAGGGCAATCAGCCCCAGCATTTT. It is translated as CASIPHGEGNQPQHF.

V usage is TRBV7-9 and J usage is TRBJ1-6, with a possible D match to TRBD1 (5 bases). V shed 5 bases and J shed 7 bases, with 12 bases lying between them. The CDR3 has 14 amino acids. Per germline, CDR1 SEHNR and CDR2 FQNEAQ (reference sequence). CDR3 sequence reads: CASSPGNSNSPLHF. CDR3 sequence (DNA): TGTGCCAGCAGCCCAGGGAACTCAAATTCACCCCTCCACTTT.

V and J are TRBV28 and TRBJ1-2, with D perhaps matching TRBD1 (6 bases). In germline, CDR1 is MDHEN, CDR2 SYDVKM. The CDR3 covers 15 residues. V lost 6 bases, J lost 5 bases, and 19 bases lay in between. This chain's CDR3 is CASRVGQGWAYGYTF. DNA for the CDR3: TGTGCCAGCAGGGTGGGTCAGGGGTGGGCATATGGCTACACCTTC.

This clone was picked up one time. The J gene is TRBJ1-1, the V gene TRBV21-1; the table gives TRBD1 as D, unverified against the DNA. TRBV21-1 is an annotated pseudogene. This CDR3 comprises 16 residues. CDR3 sequence reads: CASSRAGTGSGTEAFF. The CDR3 region has the DNA TGTGCCAGCAGCCGGGCGGGGACAGGAAGCGGCACTGAAGCTTTCTTT.

The gene calls are TRBV28 and TRBJ2-7; 9 bases match TRBD1. The ends lost 2 bases at V and 4 bases at J; junction bases unmatched: 3. The length of the CDR3 is 14 residues. Germline-derived CDR1 and CDR2 are MDHEN and SYDVKM. The DNA of the CDR3 is TGTGCCAGCAGTTTACCCGACAGGGGGTACGAGCAGTACTTC. Translation: CASSLPDRGYEQYF. The complete variable domain, with remaining parts taken from reference TRBV28 and TRBJ2-7, reads DVKVTQSSRYLVKRTGEKVFLECVQDMDHENMFWYRQDPGLGLRLIYFSYDVKMKEKGDIPEGYSVSREKKERFSLILESASTNQTSMYLCASSLPDRGYEQYFGPGTRLTVT.

The V and J genes are TRBV18 and TRBJ1-2, with no clear D. V was shortened by 5 bases and J by 0 bases, with 4 bases between the two germline ends. The CDR3 sequence is 12 residues long. Germline V gene data show CDR1 as KGHSH and CDR2 as LQKENI. Here the CDR3 DNA reads TGTGCCAGCTCAGCAGCTAACTATGGCTACACCTTC. Protein sequence: CASSAANYGYTF.

This sequence joins TRBV28 and TRBJ1-2; TRBD1 is a possible D gene (6 bases). CDR3 length: 16 amino acids. CDR1 MDHEN and CDR2 SYDVKM come from the germline V gene. Trimming left V 8 bases short and J 7 bases short, with 26 bases between. The CDR3 region has the DNA TGTGCCAGCCGAAGGGCAGGGGAACATTCAATTAGTGGCTACACCTTC. Its protein product is CASRRAGEHSISGYTF.

The chain links TRBV5-1 to TRBJ2-7; D uncertain. V was trimmed by 2 bases and J by 2 bases, leaving 8 bases between them. The CDR3 consists of 13 residues. Germline V gene lookup returns CDR1 SGHRS and CDR2 YFSETQ. The CDR3 reads CASSFEPPYEQYF. For the CDR3, the DNA is TGCGCCAGCAGCTTCGAGCCACCCTACGAGCAGTACTTC.

This chain joins TRBV28 and TRBJ2-1, with D possibly being TRBD2 (5 bases). The CDR3 consists of 13 residues. Germline assignment: CDR1 MDHEN and CDR2 SYDVKM. V was pared by 5 bases and J by 9 bases, with 14 bases between. This CDR3 is CASSEGRVGEQFF. For the CDR3, the DNA is TGTGCCAGCAGTGAGGGTAGGGTAGGTGAGCAGTTCTTC.

The chain has TRBV11-2 and TRBJ1-3; D call uncertain. CDR3 length: 13 amino acids. Germline V gene sequence: CDR1 SGHAT, CDR2 FQNNGV. V lost 6 bases and J lost 2, with 8 bases in between. The CDR3 reads CASRRGTGNTIYF. CDR3 bases: TGTGCCAGCAGGCGGGGTACTGGAAACACCATATATTTT.

J is TRBJ1-1 and V is TRBV6-5; maybe TRBD1 (5 bases). The CDR3 has 14 amino acids. V was shortened by 2 bases and J by 5 bases, with 12 bases between the two germline ends. Germline CDR1 and CDR2: MNHEY and SVGAGI. CDR3 residues: CASSYGGSRTEAFF. The CDR3 DNA is TGTGCCAGCAGTTACGGGGGGTCGAGGACTGAAGCTTTCTTT.

This chain joins TRBV7-8 and TRBJ1-1, with 11 bases aligning to TRBD1. Germline V gives CDR1 SGHVS, CDR2 FQNEAQ. V gave up 4 bases and J gave up 2 bases; unmatched junction bases: 3. The CDR3 length is 15 residues. Here the CDR3 DNA reads TGTGCCAGCAGCTGGGGACAGGGGGGAAACACTGAAGCTTTCTTT. This codes for CASSWGQGGNTEAFF.

V is TRBV15 and J is TRBJ2-3; D perhaps matches TRBD1 (5 bases). This CDR3 contains 16 residues. Germline assignment: CDR1 LNHNV and CDR2 YYDKDF (reference sequence). V gave up 5 bases and J gave up 0 bases, with 15 bases separating them. Written as DNA, the CDR3 is TGTGCCACCAGCGGCCCCCGACAGAGGAGCACAGATACGCAGTATTTT. The encoded protein is CATSGPRQRSTDTQYF.